Given below is one T cell receptor (beta chain) in context. The antigen remains undetermined. Per germline, CDR1 MGHDK and CDR2 SYGVNS. The CDR3 is 17 residues long. No DNA appears here. Sequencing used immunoSEQ multiplex PCR; TCRdb keeps in-frame clones, though not all of them. Its table lists several thousand clones. The data originate from a study of synovial regulatory T cells in juvenile arthritis. General study points: Inflammation-associated Treg cells in blood had less TCR diversity than the remaining blood Treg cells. Synovial Tregs shared more CDR3 sequences with iaTregs than other blood Tregs.

The approximately eleven donors had active juvenile idiopathic arthritis, with 3 polyarticular and 8 oligoarticular cases. Patients had median age roughly 12 years, range roughly 2.2-25. The sample comprised Treg cells from blood. Subset given: remaining (HLA-DR-negative) circulating blood Treg cells. The TCR sequence derives from a donor younger than 30 with juvenile idiopathic arthritis. The V and J genes are TRBV25-1 and TRBJ2-1; TCRdb reports TRBD1, a call that lacks DNA to check it against. The CDR3 sequence: CASSEDADRGSYNEQFF.